This passage covers 31 T cell receptor beta chains from one sample sequenced in a study of T cells in women clearing cervical HPV infection. Libraries were prepared by immunoSEQ multiplex PCR; TCRdb keeps only in-frame clonotypes and omits some of them. This listing includes about 39,000 clones. The sequencing input was blood buffy coat. Every receptor here comes from a woman between 18 and 69 years old with a cervical HPV16 infection that either progressed to CIN3+ or cleared (not recorded which).

To note about this clone: The read stops 3 residues short of the end of the CDR3; the missing end is completed from the germline J gene. The chain has TRBV11-3 and TRBJ2-7, with TRBD2 as a possible D gene (6 bases). This CDR3 has 14 amino acids. V was cut by 5 bases and J by 0 bases, with 11 bases left in between. Germline CDR1 and CDR2: SGHNT and YENEEA. This chain's CDR3 is CASSAGLSSYEQYF. The DNA read from the CDR3 is TGTGCCAGCAGCGCGGGACTGAGCTCCTACGAG. The full variable domain, rest sourced from reference TRBV11-3 and TRBJ2-7, is EAGVVQSPRYKIIEKKQPVAFWCNPISGHNTLYWYLQNLGQGPELLIRYENEEAVDDSQLPKDRFSAERLKGVDSTLKIQPAELGDSAVYLCASSAGLSSYEQYFGPGTRLTVT.

This CDR3 is CASLLTSGGGYQETQYF. The sequenced CDR3 bases are TGTGCCAGCCTTTTGACTAGCGGGGGGGGGTACCAAGAGACC. The chain has TRBV2 and TRBJ2-5; 14 bases map to TRBD2. The missing CDR3 end, 3 residues past where the read stops, is filled in from the germline J gene. V gave up 8 bases and J gave up 0 bases; unmatched junction bases: 8. The germline gives CDR1 SNHLY, CDR2 FYNNEI. CDR3 size: 17 residues. Variable domain in full (rest from reference TRBV2 and TRBJ2-5): EPEVTQTPSHQVTQMGQEVILRCVPISNHLYFYWYRQILGQKVEFLVSFYNNEISEKSEIFDDQFSVERPDGSNFTLKIRSTKLEDSAMYFCASLLTSGGGYQETQYFGPGTRLLVL.

A remark on this clone: The read ends 3 residues before the CDR3 terminus; that terminus is restored from the germline J gene. This chain links TRBV2 with TRBJ1-1; D unclear. V lost 8 bases to trimming and J lost 6 bases, with 10 bases between them. The germline V gene encodes CDR1 SNHLY and CDR2 FYNNEI. This CDR3 is 11 amino acids long. CDR3 DNA (partial): TGTGCCAGCCAGCAGGTCGCTGAA. Its protein product is CASQQVAE. The entire CDR3 is CASQQVAEAFF. The full variable domain, rest sourced from reference TRBV2 and TRBJ1-1, is EPEVTQTPSHQVTQMGQEVILRCVPISNHLYFYWYRQILGQKVEFLVSFYNNEISEKSEIFDDQFSVERPDGSNFTLKIRSTKLEDSAMYFCASQQVAEAFFGQGTRLTVV.

Comments on this clone: The observed sequence ends 3 residues before the CDR3 terminus, with the missing tail filled in from the germline J gene. The chain employs TRBV5-6 and TRBJ2-7; no firm D call. V lost 6 bases and J 2 bases, leaving 15 bases between the germline ends. From germline, CDR1 is SGHDT and CDR2 YYEEEE. The CDR3 runs to 14 residues. The CDR3 bases that were read are TGTGCCAGCACCCCTGTGGGCGCCGCCTACGAG. As protein: CASTPVGAAYE. The full CDR3 is CASTPVGAAYEQYF.

Concerning this clone: The read finishes 3 residues shy of the CDR3 end, and the germline J gene is used to complete it. This sequence joins TRBV19 and TRBJ2-3, with D possibly matching TRBD1 (5 bases). Germline V gene data show CDR1 as LNHDA and CDR2 as SQIVND (reference sequence). V was shortened by 5 bases and J by 2 bases, with 17 bases between the two germline ends. The CDR3 has 16 amino acids. Partial CDR3 DNA: TGTGCCAGTAGTTTTGGGGCCGAAACTTACACAGATACG. Translated, it gives CASSFGAETYTDT. The entire CDR3 protein reads CASSFGAETYTDTQYF.

With respect to this clone: With the read ending 3 residues before the CDR3 end, the germline J gene is used to fill in that end. The chain has TRBV5-8 and TRBJ2-1; D unresolved. The CDR3 loop spans 15 amino acids. V lost 0 bases and J lost 2, with 9 bases in between. Germline lookup yields CDR1 SGHTS and CDR2 YDEGEE. The CDR3 here is CASSLGGSAYNEQFF. The sequenced part of the CDR3 DNA is TGTGCCAGCAGCTTGGGCGGCAGTGCCTACAATGAG.

Notes on this clone: The read falls 3 residues short of the CDR3 end, and the missing part is taken from the germline J gene. The chain combines TRBV7-2 with TRBJ1-1; perhaps TRBD1 as D (5 bases). Trimming shortened V by 5 bases and J by 3 bases, and 10 bases separated the two germline ends. Per the germline V gene, CDR1 is SGHTA and CDR2 is FQGNSA. The CDR3 length is 13 residues. CDR3 DNA (partial): TGTGCCAGCAGCCCCAGGGAGCACACTGAA. Amino acids: CASSPREHTE. In full, the CDR3 is CASSPREHTEAFF.

With respect to this clone: The read stops 3 residues short of the end of the CDR3; the missing end is completed from the germline J gene. The gene calls are TRBV7-8 and TRBJ1-1, with a weak D call TRBD1 (5 bases). The germline V gene encodes CDR1 SGHVS and CDR2 FQNEAQ. This CDR3 has 16 residues. The CDR3 is CASSLGGGPRMGGAFF. The covered CDR3 bases are TGTGCCAGCAGCTTAGGGGGGGGACCGCGGATGGGGGGA.

With regard to this clone: The read finishes 3 residues shy of the CDR3 end, and the germline J gene is used to complete it. This chain links TRBV20-1 with TRBJ1-1; D is perhaps TRBD1 (5 bases). Trimming left V 0 bases short and J 1 base short, with 12 bases between. Germline assignment: CDR1 DFQATT and CDR2 SNEGSKA (reference sequence). This CDR3 is built from 15 residues. The CDR3 spells CSARDMGLKNTEAFF. Incomplete CDR3 DNA: TGCAGTGCTAGAGATATGGGACTTAAGAACACTGAA.

Of note for this clone: Read sequence stops 3 residues before the CDR3 end, and the germline J gene provides the missing end. The chain couples TRBV19 to TRBJ2-1, with 9 bases matching TRBD2. The CDR3 has 17 amino acids. V lost 0 bases to trimming and J lost 4 bases; unmatched junction nucleotides: 7. Germline lookup yields CDR1 LNHDA and CDR2 SQIVND (reference sequence). CDR3 sequence: CASSIDQASGVYNEQFF. The CDR3 bases that were read are TGTGCCAGTAGTATAGATCAGGCTAGCGGGGTGTACAATGAG.

Points on this clone: The read ends 3 residues before the CDR3 terminus; that terminus is restored from the germline J gene. J is TRBJ2-5 and V is TRBV20-1; D is ambiguous. Per the germline V gene, CDR1 is DFQATT and CDR2 is SNEGSKA (reference sequence). The ends were cut back, 0 bases at V and 4 bases at J, with 3 bases in the middle. The CDR3 loop spans 11 amino acids. Partial CDR3 DNA: TGCAGTGCTAGAGATCGAGAGACC. This sequence encodes CSARDRET. The CDR3, in full, reads CSARDRETQYF.

A word on this clone: The read falls 3 residues short of the CDR3 end, and the missing part is taken from the germline J gene. The chain links TRBV6-1 to TRBJ2-3, with a tentative D call TRBD2 (6 bases). The CDR3 has 15 amino acids. Deletions cut 1 base from V and 1 base from J, with 9 bases between. CDR1 and CDR2 from the germline V gene are MNHNS and SASEGT. CDR3: CASSEDGGGTDTQYF. The CDR3 DNA, read in part, is TGTGCCAGCAGTGAAGACGGGGGTGGCACAGATACG.

Concerning this clone: Read coverage stops 3 residues before the CDR3 terminus; the germline J gene supplies the remainder. This sequence joins TRBV6-4 and TRBJ1-2; 7 positions match TRBD1. There are 13 residues in the CDR3. V lost 4 bases, J lost 5 bases, and 4 bases stayed unmatched. The germline gives CDR1 MRHNA, CDR2 SNTAGT. Partial CDR3 DNA: TGTGCCAGCAGTGCCCAGGGGGAATATGGC. Translation gives CASSAQGEYG. The CDR3 in full is CASSAQGEYGYTF.

As concerns this clone: The CDR3 is cut off 3 residues early in the read; its end comes from the germline J gene. This chain connects TRBV5-1 to TRBJ1-1; 7 nucleotides agree with TRBD1. CDR1 and CDR2 (germline): SGHRS, YFSETQ. Trimming removed 1 base from V and 4 bases from J; junction bases left unmatched: 7. The CDR3 is made up of 15 amino acids. This CDR3 is CASSLRSRGPTEAFF. The CDR3 bases that were read are TGCGCCAGCAGCTTGAGGTCGAGGGGGCCCACTGAA.

As concerns this clone: Coverage ceases 3 residues before the CDR3 finishes, and the germline J gene fills in the end. The chain couples TRBV5-6 to TRBJ2-5, with 8 positions matching TRBD2. J gave up 4 bases and V 4 bases, and 6 bases lay outside the gene matches. CDR1 and CDR2 from the germline V gene are SGHDT and YYEEEE. The CDR3 sequence is 14 residues long. CDR3 residues: CASSLPGLGETQYF. The sequenced part of the CDR3 DNA is TGTGCCAGCAGCCTCCCGGGACTAGGAGAGACC.

Its frequency marks this clone as medium-sized. The read ends 3 residues early relative to the CDR3; the germline J gene fills the gap. The gene calls are TRBV7-3 and TRBJ2-3, with D unresolved. The V gene's germline CDR1 is SGHTA and CDR2 FQGTGA. This CDR3 is 15 amino acids long. The V end was cut by 4 bases, the J end by 2 bases, with 13 bases between. CDR3 sequence reads: CASSSGLGITDTQYF. The CDR3 bases that were read are TGTGCCAGCAGCTCTGGCCTAGGAATCACAGATACG.

Concerning this clone itself: The CDR3 end lies 3 residues beyond the end of the read and is filled in from the germline J gene. The genes are TRBV5-1 and TRBJ1-6; D is possibly TRBD1 (5 bases). The CDR3 sequence is 13 residues long. The germline V and J ends were trimmed by 4 bases and 7 bases, with 9 bases remaining between them. The V gene's germline CDR1 is SGHRS and CDR2 YFSETQ. CDR3 loop: CASSPDRNSPLHF. The DNA read from the CDR3 is TGCGCCAGCAGCCCCGACAGAAATTCACCC.

Turning to this clone: The read stops 3 residues short of the end of the CDR3; the missing end is completed from the germline J gene. The chain uses TRBV6-4 and TRBJ1-5; D gene uncertain. V dropped 5 bases and J dropped 4 bases, with 9 bases sitting between them. Germline CDR1 and CDR2: MRHNA and SNTAGT. The CDR3 contains 13 residues. The CDR3 region is CASSLTSNQPQHF. The CDR3 DNA, read in part, is TGTGCCAGCAGTCTGACTTCTAATCAGCCC.

Of note for this clone: Read sequence stops 3 residues before the CDR3 end, and the germline J gene provides the missing end. V and J are TRBV7-7 and TRBJ2-3; 14 bases align to TRBD2. This CDR3 region has 17 residues. CDR1 is SSHAT and CDR2 is FNYEAQ in the germline V gene (reference sequence). The V segment lost 5 bases and the J segment 3 bases; nucleotides outside the gene matches: 7. The CDR3 here is CASSPARTSGGTDTQYF. The CDR3 bases that were read are TGTGCCAGCAGCCCAGCTCGGACTAGCGGGGGGACAGATACG.

Note on this clone: The read stops 3 residues short of the end of the CDR3; the missing end is completed from the germline J gene. The chain couples TRBV7-3 to TRBJ2-7; D possibly corresponds to TRBD2 (5 bases). The CDR3 spans 16 residues. Trimming shortened V by 4 bases and J by 0 bases, and 16 bases separated the two germline ends. Germline-derived CDR1 and CDR2 are SGHTA and FQGTGA. The CDR3 here is CASSSRRGSSSYEQYF. The CDR3 DNA, read in part, is TGTGCCAGCAGCTCGAGACGGGGTAGCAGCTCCTACGAG.

As for this clone: Read sequence stops 3 residues before the CDR3 end, and the germline J gene provides the missing end. This sequence joins TRBV4-2 and TRBJ1-4, with TRBD1 matching over 10 bases. V lost 3 bases and J lost 3; bases outside the gene matches: 4. The CDR3 is 16 amino acids. Germline V gene lookup returns CDR1 LGHNA and CDR2 YNFKEQ. The CDR3 reads CASSQGGQGANEKLFF. Partial CDR3 DNA: TGTGCCAGCAGCCAGGGTGGACAGGGGGCTAATGAAAAA.

As regards this clone: From the germline J gene comes the end of the CDR3, since the read stops 3 residues before it. V gene TRBV7-9 combines with J gene TRBJ1-5; D is undetermined. This CDR3 has 15 residues. The V gene's germline CDR1 is SEHNR and CDR2 FQNEAQ (reference sequence). The V gene lost 0 bases and the J gene lost 2 bases, with 8 bases spanning the gap. The CDR3 sequence is CASSLAEAGNQPQHF. CDR3 DNA (partial): TGTGCCAGCAGCTTAGCGGAAGCGGGCAATCAGCCC.

With respect to this clone: Sequencing ends 3 residues short of the CDR3 end; the germline J gene provides the rest. The J gene is TRBJ2-2, the V gene TRBV20-1, with 10 bases that match TRBD1. Unmatched junction bases numbered 2, after V lost 3 bases and J lost 4 bases. Germline V gives CDR1 DFQATT, CDR2 SNEGSKA (reference sequence). The CDR3 spans 14 residues. The CDR3 spells CSARGQGSTGELFF. The DNA read from the CDR3 is TGCAGTGCTAGGGGACAGGGGTCCACCGGGGAG.

Of note for this clone: The missing CDR3 end, 3 residues past where the read stops, is filled in from the germline J gene. V and J are TRBV5-1 and TRBJ1-1, with 11 bases that match TRBD1. This CDR3 region has 18 residues. Per germline, CDR1 SGHRS and CDR2 YFSETQ. V was pared by 1 base and J by 5 bases, with 13 bases of the junction left unmatched. The CDR3 sequence: CASSLLRTGGGGRTEAFF. CDR3 DNA, as far as it was read: TGCGCCAGCAGCTTGCTACGGACAGGGGGCGGAGGGCGGACTGAA.

The chain's CDR3 is CASSQEPDSWVIQYF. The part of the CDR3 DNA that was read is TGCGCCAGCAGCCAAGAACCCGACAGCTGGGTCATT. The chain uses TRBV4-1 and TRBJ2-4, with D perhaps matching TRBD1 (5 bases). From the germline J gene comes the end of the CDR3, since the read stops 3 residues before it. In germline, CDR1 is MGHRA, CDR2 YSYEKL. The CDR3 covers 15 residues. The V and J ends lost 0 bases and 9 bases respectively, with 15 bases between them.

In the case of this clone: From the germline J gene comes the end of the CDR3, since the read stops 3 residues before it. The V call is TRBV19, the J call TRBJ1-2, with TRBD1 as a possible D gene (6 bases). CDR1 and CDR2 (germline): LNHDA, SQIVND (reference sequence). This CDR3 has 15 residues. The DNA read from the CDR3 is TGTGCCAGTAAAGTACAGGGATTGGCGGTGCGGGGC. Residues: CASKVQGLAVRG. The CDR3 reads in full as CASKVQGLAVRGYTF.

Notes on this clone: The sequence runs out 3 residues before the end of the CDR3; the remainder is reconstructed from the germline J gene. V and J are TRBV29-1 and TRBJ2-3; 15 bases fit TRBD2. The CDR3 covers 15 residues. The germline V gene has CDR1 SQVTM and CDR2 ANQGSEA. With 7 bases clipped from V and 2 bases from J, the junction kept 4 bases outside the gene matches. The DNA read from the CDR3 is TGCAGCGCCGGACTAGCGGGGGGGCCCACAGATACG. It yields the protein CSAGLAGGPTDT. The CDR3 in its entirety is CSAGLAGGPTDTQYF.

As regards this clone: The CDR3 goes on 3 residues after the read ends, and that part is filled in from the germline J gene. The V gene is TRBV12-5, the J gene TRBJ2-2; 9 nucleotides line up with TRBD2. The CDR3 covers 16 residues. With V trimmed by 1 base and J by 4 bases, 4 bases remained unmatched. Germline-derived CDR1 and CDR2 are LGHNT and FRNRAP. The part of the CDR3 DNA that was read is TGTGCTAGTGGTTTGGGCGGGGGGGCCCCCACCGGGGAG. This translates into CASGLGGGAPTGE. The whole CDR3 protein is CASGLGGGAPTGELFF.

Of note for this clone: Coverage ceases 3 residues before the CDR3 finishes, and the germline J gene fills in the end. J is TRBJ2-3 and V is TRBV7-6; unclear D gene. The CDR3 contains 13 residues. Trimming removed 5 bases from V and 2 bases from J, with 8 bases in between. From germline, CDR1 is SGHVS and CDR2 FNYEAQ. Incomplete CDR3 DNA: TGTGCCAGCAGCCGACTCTACACAGATACG. Its protein product is CASSRLYTDT. In full, the CDR3 reads CASSRLYTDTQYF.

Concerning this clone: Read sequence stops 3 residues before the CDR3 end, and the germline J gene provides the missing end. J is TRBJ2-3 and V is TRBV11-1; D is undetermined. The CDR3 length is 15 residues. The V end was cut by 5 bases, the J end by 0 bases, with 12 bases between. The germline V gene encodes CDR1 SGHAT and CDR2 FQDESV (reference sequence). The part of the CDR3 DNA that was read is TGTGCCAGCAGCCCAGACACATTTAGCACAGATACG. Its translation: CASSPDTFSTDT. The whole CDR3 is CASSPDTFSTDTQYF.

To note about this clone: The observed sequence ends 3 residues before the CDR3 terminus, with the missing tail filled in from the germline J gene. V and J are TRBV5-6 and TRBJ1-1; D is perhaps TRBD1 (5 bases). The V end lost 5 bases, the J end lost 3 bases, and 17 bases lay between the germline ends. Germline V lookup: CDR1 SGHDT, CDR2 YYEEEE. The CDR3 spans 15 residues. CDR3 DNA (partial): TGTGCCAGCAGGCAACAGGATATGATGGACACTGAA. Protein product: CASRQQDMMDTE. Given in full, the CDR3 is CASRQQDMMDTEAFF.